What follows are 19 T cell receptor beta chains derived from one specimen sequenced in a study of monozygotic twins with inflammatory bowel disease. From its re-call of the 5' RACE reads, TCRdb lists each CDR3 protein once, without DNA. Its listing shows about 420,000 distinct CDR3 sequences. The sample taken for sequencing was blood. Receptor source: a human donor with ulcerative colitis or Crohn's disease, or a healthy co-twin of an affected twin (not recorded which).

This chain uses TRBV15 with TRBJ2-1. CDR3 length equals 12 residues. Germline assignment: CDR1 LNHNV and CDR2 YYDKDF (reference sequence). CDR3 residues: CATSSLENEQFF.

The rearrangement uses TRBV5-6 and TRBJ2-1; TCRdb's assignment of TRBD2 cannot be checked, as there is no DNA. The CDR3 spans 14 residues. Germline V gives CDR1 SGHDT, CDR2 YYEEEE. The CDR3: CASFGGSGYNEQFF.

The CDR3 reads CASSLGTGVYEQYF. V gene TRBV28 combines with J gene TRBJ2-7; TCRdb calls TRBD1, which cannot be checked without DNA. There are 14 residues in the CDR3. Germline CDR1 and CDR2: MDHEN and SYDVKM.

V usage is TRBV7-2 and J usage is TRBJ2-1; as DNA is missing, the TRBD1 call by TCRdb cannot be tested. Germline lookup yields CDR1 SGHTA and CDR2 FQGNSA. The CDR3 is 16 residues long. CDR3 region: CASSQTGGGDYNEQFF.

The chain combines TRBV7-3 with TRBJ2-2; TCRdb returns TRBD1, unconfirmable since there is no DNA. CDR3 length equals 15 residues. The V gene's germline CDR1 is SGHTA and CDR2 FQGTGA. CDR3 region: CASSPDSGVSGELFF.

The chain combines TRBV29-1 with TRBJ1-3; lacking DNA, the TRBD1 call made by TCRdb goes unchecked. Per germline, CDR1 SQVTM and CDR2 ANQGSEA. The CDR3 runs 13 residues. CDR3 residues: CSVNRDSGNTIYF.

This chain links TRBV20-1 with TRBJ1-1; TCRdb's assignment of TRBD1 cannot be checked, as there is no DNA. Germline assignment: CDR1 DFQATT and CDR2 SNEGSKA (reference sequence). The CDR3 totals 14 residues. Here the CDR3 reads CSGVRGSLNTEAFF.

The chain uses TRBV20-1 and TRBJ2-4; TCRdb picks TRBD1, but there is no DNA to check that call. The V gene's germline CDR1 is DFQATT and CDR2 SNEGSKA (reference sequence). The CDR3 is 14 amino acids. The CDR3 protein is CSADRQGRKNIQYF.

J is TRBJ1-2 and V is TRBV11-2. The CDR3 covers 16 residues. Germline CDR1 and CDR2: SGHAT and FQNNGV. CDR3 loop: CASSLDQGFVNYGYTF.

The chain is built from TRBV7-9 and TRBJ2-5; TCRdb names TRBD2, which stays unverified in the absence of DNA. The CDR3 is 15 amino acids. The germline V gene has CDR1 SEHNR and CDR2 FQNEAQ (reference sequence). CDR3: CASSLGLAGEETQYF.

This chain joins TRBV6-1 and TRBJ1-1. In germline, CDR1 is MNHNS, CDR2 SASEGT. This CDR3 is built from 17 residues. This CDR3 reads CASRASRGLGLNTEAFF.

The rearrangement links TRBV5-1 to TRBJ1-1. This CDR3 contains 14 residues. From germline, CDR1 is SGHRS and CDR2 YFSETQ. The CDR3: CASSLEVSNTEAFF.

J is TRBJ1-5 and V is TRBV20-1. In germline, CDR1 is DFQATT, CDR2 SNEGSKA (reference sequence). The CDR3 contains 14 residues. CDR3 amino acids: CSARDAGSNQPQHF.

The chain recombines TRBV27 with TRBJ1-5. The CDR3 loop spans 11 amino acids. The germline V gene encodes CDR1 MNHEY and CDR2 SMNVEV (reference sequence). CDR3 loop: CASSFKQPQHF.

The rearrangement joins TRBV7-2 to TRBJ2-7; TCRdb returns TRBD2, unconfirmable since there is no DNA. Per germline, CDR1 SGHTA and CDR2 FQGNSA. CDR3 length equals 13 residues. The CDR3 spells CATGLAGDYEQYF.

V usage is TRBV11-2 and J usage is TRBJ1-1. Germline CDR1 is SGHAT and CDR2 is FQNNGV. The CDR3 sequence is 16 residues long. CDR3 in amino acids: CASSLVWTVLNTEAFF.

This CDR3 is CASSFETESSYNEQFF. The chain uses TRBV7-9 and TRBJ2-1. This CDR3 region has 16 residues. Germline V CDR1 and CDR2: SEHNR, FQNEAQ (reference sequence).

The chain uses TRBV3-1 and TRBJ2-2. CDR1 and CDR2 (germline): LGHDT, YNNKEL (reference sequence). There are 13 residues in the CDR3. Here the CDR3 reads CASRRTATGELFF.

This sequence joins TRBV20-1 and TRBJ2-7. CDR1 DFQATT and CDR2 SNEGSKA come from the germline V gene (reference sequence). There are 13 residues in the CDR3. This CDR3 is CSTPPTGSYEQYF.